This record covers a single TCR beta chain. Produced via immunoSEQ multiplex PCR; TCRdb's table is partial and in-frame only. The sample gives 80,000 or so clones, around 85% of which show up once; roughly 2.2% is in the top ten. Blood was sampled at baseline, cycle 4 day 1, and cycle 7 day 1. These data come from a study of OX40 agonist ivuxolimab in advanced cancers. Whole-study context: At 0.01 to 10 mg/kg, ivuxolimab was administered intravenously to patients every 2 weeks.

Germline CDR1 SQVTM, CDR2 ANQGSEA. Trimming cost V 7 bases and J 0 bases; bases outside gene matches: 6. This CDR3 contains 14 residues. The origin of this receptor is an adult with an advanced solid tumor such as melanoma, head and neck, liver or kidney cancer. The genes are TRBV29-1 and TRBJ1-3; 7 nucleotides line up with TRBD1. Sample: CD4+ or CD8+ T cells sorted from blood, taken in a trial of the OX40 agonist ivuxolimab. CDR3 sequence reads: CSARTGASGNTIYF. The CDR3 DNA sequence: TGCAGCGCCCGGACAGGAGCCTCTGGAAACACCATATATTTT.